Presented here are 4 T cell receptor beta chains from one specimen sequenced in a study of identical twins. A single record per CDR3 protein comes from TCRdb applying MiXCR to the 5' RACE reads. Among about 220,000 distinct CDR3 sequences listed, 6.5% to 9% were seen once. These data were also reused for a study on yellow fever vaccine responses in identical twins.

The sequenced sample consisted of CD8+ T cells sorted from blood. The receptors were gathered from a woman in her late teens or twenties in good health.

This clonotype was found many times. This sequence joins TRBV9 and TRBJ2-1, with D uncertain. Per germline, CDR1 SGDLS and CDR2 YYNGEE. This CDR3 has 15 amino acids. V lost 4 bases and J lost 6, with 17 bases in between. The CDR3 region has the DNA TGTGCCAGCAGCACCGCAACTACAGCCCTCAATGAGCAGTTCTTC. Protein product: CASSTATTALNEQFF.

This clonotype has only a few counts. This sequence joins TRBV12-3 or TRBV12-4 and TRBJ1-1; D gene unclear. This CDR3 spans 14 amino acids. Deletions cut 3 bases from V and 4 bases from J, with 12 bases between. CDR3 bases: TGTGCCAGCAGTTTTTCCAGGCGAGGCACTGAAGCTTTCTTT. Translating it yields CASSFSRRGTEAFF.

This clonotype has just a few counts. The genes are TRBV24-1 and TRBJ2-1, with 9 bases lining up with TRBD2. The germline V gene has CDR1 KGHDR and CDR2 SFDVKD. J gave up 0 bases and V 2 bases, and 16 bases lay outside the gene matches. The CDR3 consists of 21 residues. This CDR3 is CATSDSGLAKEYPSSYNEQFF. The CDR3 DNA is TGTGCCACCAGTGATTCCGGACTAGCGAAAGAATACCCGAGCTCCTACAATGAGCAGTTCTTC.

This clonotype was observed a handful of times. Written as DNA, the CDR3 is TGTGCCAGCAGTGTTGTGAGGGAGGCGGGGAACACAGATACGCAGTATTTT. It encodes CASSVVREAGNTDTQYF. The chain joins TRBV2 to TRBJ2-3; TRBD2 is a possible D gene (6 bases). The CDR3 runs to 17 residues. The ends were cut back, 4 bases at V and 2 bases at J, with 19 bases in the middle. Germline V gene sequence: CDR1 SNHLY, CDR2 FYNNEI.